This T cell receptor (beta chain) was retrieved from a study of patients and donors after allogeneic stem cell transplantation (TCRdb year 2020). As to this clonotype: No antigen is known for it. No qualities accompany the bases; no much larger clone lies one base away.

Library preparation used RT-PCR. Sequencing was carried out with a NextSeq 550. Clones were called with MiXCR by TCRdb after fastp trimmed the public reads at Q25, and only in-frame beta chains were retained. When rows share a CDR3 protein, they turn into one entry using the most common DNA and genes. Across this sample there are 410,000 or so distinct CDR3 sequences, with 16% seen only once. In total, the top ten clones hold 7.2% of the sample. Based on the germline V gene, the CDR1 and CDR2 sequences are SGHTA and FQGNSA. V lost 1 base and J lost 6 bases; the stretch between them is 14 bases long. The CDR3, from cysteine to phenylalanine, totals 15 residues. The entry retains the CDR3 DNA only, 45 bases that are in frame from base 1.

The chain is assembled from TRBV7-2 and TRBJ2-3; the D gene is perhaps TRBD1, on 6 matching bases. This sequence was found in a human donor who was either an allogeneic HSCT recipient or a stem cell or donor lymphocyte infusion donor (not recorded which). It is not recorded whose cells these are; they may come from a transplant donor. Specimen: blood, either unsorted or a sorted T cell fraction (not recorded which). The CDR3 sequence is CASSLGGHPGDTQYF. The DNA is as follows: TGTGCCAGCAGCTTAGGGGGGCACCCCGGTGATACGCAGTATTTT.